This TCR beta chain was documented in a study of blood T cell repertoires in COVID-19. Study at large: Sites in the United States, Italy and Spain provided acute and convalescent COVID-19 samples. The analysed material was cDNA or gDNA that came from T cells, B-cell-depleted T cells, or PBMCs.

Germline CDR1 SGHAT, CDR2 FQDESV (reference sequence). V gave up 2 bases and J gave up 1 base; unmatched junction bases: 3. The CDR3 is made up of 16 amino acids. Original methodology: Estimation of nucleated cell counts was performed using reference gene primer amplification. Measured with immunoSEQ multiplex PCR; TCRdb has only the in-frame clones, and not every one. The V and J calls and clone size were taken over from that table, and D and trimming were inferred from the DNA. Of under 300,000 clones in the sample, around 85% were seen once. This TCR was sampled from a woman in her thirties or forties with active or convalescent COVID-19. The chain carries TRBV11-1 and TRBJ2-5, with TRBD2 matching over 11 bases. Material for sequencing was peripheral blood. Here the CDR3 reads CASSLLAGGPQETQYF. Written as DNA, the CDR3 is TGTGCCAGCAGCTTACTAGCGGGGGGCCCCCAAGAGACCCAGTACTTC. The complete variable domain, with remaining parts taken from reference TRBV11-1 and TRBJ2-5, reads EAEVAQSPRYKITEKSQAVAFWCDPISGHATLYWYRQILGQGPELLVQFQDESVVDDSQLPKDRFSAERLKGVDSTLKIQPAELGDSAMYLCASSLLAGGPQETQYFGPGTRLLVL.